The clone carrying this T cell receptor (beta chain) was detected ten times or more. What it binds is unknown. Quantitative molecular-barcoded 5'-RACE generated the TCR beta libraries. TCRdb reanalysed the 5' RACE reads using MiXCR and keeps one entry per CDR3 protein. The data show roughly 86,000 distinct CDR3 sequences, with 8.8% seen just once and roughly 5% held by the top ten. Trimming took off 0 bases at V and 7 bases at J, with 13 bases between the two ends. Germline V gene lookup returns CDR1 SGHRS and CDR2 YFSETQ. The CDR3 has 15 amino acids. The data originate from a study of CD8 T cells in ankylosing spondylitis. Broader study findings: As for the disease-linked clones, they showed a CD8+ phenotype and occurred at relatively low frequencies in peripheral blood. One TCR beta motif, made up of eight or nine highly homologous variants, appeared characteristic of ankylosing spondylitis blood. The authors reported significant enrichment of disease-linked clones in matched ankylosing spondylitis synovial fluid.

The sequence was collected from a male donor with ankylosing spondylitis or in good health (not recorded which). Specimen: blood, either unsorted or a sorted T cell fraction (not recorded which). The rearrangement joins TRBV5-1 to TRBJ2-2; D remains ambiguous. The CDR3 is CASSLDPGPGGELFF. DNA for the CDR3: TGCGCCAGCAGCTTGGACCCAGGTCCCGGCGGGGAGCTGTTTTTT. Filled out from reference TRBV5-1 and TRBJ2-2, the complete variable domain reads KAGVTQTPRYLIKTRGQQVTLSCSPISGHRSVSWYQQTPGQGLQFLFEYFSETQRNKGNFPGRFSGRQFSNSRSEMNVSTLELGDSALYLCASSLDPGPGGELFFGEGSRLTVL.